What follows are 10 T cell receptor beta chains derived from one specimen sequenced in a study of T cell clones after liver transplantation. The protocol was immunoSEQ multiplex PCR, while the TCRdb copy is restricted to in-frame clones and leaves out a portion. Among fewer than 25,000 clones listed, over 85% were seen once. The sample consisted of CD8+ T cells from blood, taken less than 28 months after liver transplant. These receptors came from a human patient who received a liver transplant. Some of the T cells might come from the graft donor.

The rearrangement uses TRBV7-9 and TRBJ2-1; TRBD2 is a possible D gene (5 bases). Between the trimmed V and J ends, which lost 2 bases and 1 base, there was a span of 12 bases. The CDR3 has 16 residues. In germline, CDR1 is SEHNR, CDR2 FQNEAQ (reference sequence). CDR3 amino acids: CASSLTWEKSYNEQFF. The DNA of the CDR3 is TGTGCCAGCAGCTTAACATGGGAGAAGTCCTACAATGAGCAGTTCTTC.

This clone was observed a single time. The chain carries TRBV4-3 and TRBJ1-5; D call uncertain. The germline CDR1 and CDR2 sequences are LGHNA and YSLEER. The V gene lost 0 bases and the J gene lost 4 bases, with 7 bases spanning the gap. CDR3 length: 14 amino acids. The CDR3 reads CASSQDPENQPQHF. CDR3 nucleotide sequence: TGCGCCAGCAGCCAAGATCCGGAGAATCAGCCCCAGCATTTT.

A single count supports this clone. This sequence joins TRBV19 and TRBJ2-2; D not resolved. This CDR3 is built from 13 residues. In germline, CDR1 is LNHDA, CDR2 SQIVND (reference sequence). Trimming took 8 bases from V and 0 from J, leaving 7 bases between them. CDR3 bases: TGTGCCAGTCGCCGGGCGAACACCGGGGAGCTGTTTTTT. Translated: CASRRANTGELFF. The entire variable domain, with the rest obtained from reference TRBV19 and TRBJ2-2, is as follows: DGGITQSPKYLFRKEGQNVTLSCEQNLNHDAMYWYRQDPGQGLRLIYYSQIVNDFQKGDIAEGYSVSREKKESFPLTVTSAQKNPTAFYLCASRRANTGELFFGEGSRLTVL.

V and J are TRBV5-1 and TRBJ1-1, with unresolved D. This CDR3 region has 14 residues. Looked up from germline, CDR1 is SGHRS and CDR2 is YFSETQ. V was shortened by 1 base and J by 7 bases, with 14 bases between the two germline ends. CDR3 residues: CASSLLGPADEAFF. Written as DNA, the CDR3 is TGCGCCAGCAGCTTGCTTGGTCCGGCGGATGAAGCTTTCTTT.

The chain joins TRBV7-9 to TRBJ2-7; TRBD2 might be the D (6 bases). Germline values: CDR1 SEHNR, CDR2 FQNEAQ (reference sequence). Trimming took off 10 bases at V and 4 bases at J, with 17 bases between the two ends. The CDR3 is 13 residues long. CDR3 residues: CAISGRDGYEQYF. In DNA form, the CDR3 reads TGTGCCATCTCGGGGCGGGATGGGTACGAGCAGTACTTC. Variable domain in full (rest from reference TRBV7-9 and TRBJ2-7): DTGVSQNPRHKITKRGQNVTFRCDPISEHNRLYWYRQTLGQGPEFLTYFQNEAQLEKSRLLSDRFSAERPKGSFSTLEIQRTEQGDSAMYLCAISGRDGYEQYFGPGTRLTVT.

The rearrangement links TRBV5-6 to TRBJ2-3, with D maybe TRBD2 (6 bases). Per the germline V gene, CDR1 is SGHDT and CDR2 is YYEEEE. The CDR3 spans 16 residues. V shed 0 bases and J shed 4 bases, with 15 bases lying between them. CDR3 amino acids: CASSLGGTGSPDTQYF. DNA for the CDR3: TGTGCCAGCAGCTTGGGAGGGACTGGGAGCCCAGATACGCAGTATTTT.

The V call is TRBV5-1, the J call TRBJ2-1; TRBD1 matches 8 bases. V was clipped by 1 base and J by 2 bases; unmatched bases: 8. In germline, CDR1 is SGHRS, CDR2 YFSETQ. This CDR3 region has 17 residues. The CDR3 sequence: CASSLRSRQGTYNEQFF. In nucleotides, the CDR3 is TGCGCCAGCAGCTTGCGGTCGAGACAGGGGACCTACAATGAGCAGTTCTTC.

The chain has TRBV30 and TRBJ2-2, with a possible D match to TRBD1 (6 bases). The V gene lost 5 bases and the J gene lost 3 bases, with 13 bases spanning the gap. CDR1 GTSNPN and CDR2 SVGIG come from the germline V gene (reference sequence). The CDR3 runs 14 residues. The CDR3 DNA is TGTGCCTGGGGGGGTCCAGGGGACACCGGGGAGCTGTTTTTT. Protein product: CAWGGPGDTGELFF.

This clone was found once. The rearrangement uses TRBV5-1 and TRBJ1-1; TRBD1 is a possible D gene (5 bases). Germline V gene lookup returns CDR1 SGHRS and CDR2 YFSETQ. Trimming stripped 0 bases from V and 6 bases from J, with 24 bases between. This CDR3 spans 18 amino acids. In DNA, the CDR3 is TGCGCCAGCAGCTTGGAAGGACCGTGGTCAGGGTTTGGTTCTGAAGCTTTCTTT. As protein: CASSLEGPWSGFGSEAFF.

This clone was recorded only once. The genes are TRBV29-1 and TRBJ2-7; D may correspond to TRBD1 or TRBD2 (5 bases each). CDR3 length: 11 residues. With 6 bases removed from V and 3 bases from J, the gap between germline ends came to 9 bases. Germline loops: CDR1 SQVTM, CDR2 ANQGSEA. CDR3 bases: TGCAGCGTGGGGACCGACTACGAGCAGTACTTC. Its translation: CSVGTDYEQYF.